This T cell receptor (beta chain) was observed in a study of cytomegalovirus exposure and HLA in healthy donors. In the study overall: From donors who were HLA-typed, an early data release held 80 million or so unique TCRs.

Both 60 Vbeta primers and 13 Jbeta primers went into the PCR. Some clones are missing from TCRdb's copy, which holds only in-frame ones; the method was immunoSEQ multiplex PCR. There are roughly 120,000 clones in the sample; over 60% occur only once, and 1% lies in the top ten. V gave up 4 bases and J gave up 3 bases; unmatched junction bases: 22. The CDR3 is 20 amino acids. Germline CDR1 is SGHRS and CDR2 is YFSETQ. Recording of this donor's CMV serostatus was not done. Sequencing input: PBMCs. V and J are TRBV5-1 and TRBJ2-7; 10 bases line up with TRBD1. The origin of this receptor is a human donor in good health. The DNA of the CDR3 is TGCGCCAGCAGCCCCCAGGGGGCCGGGACAGGGGTTCCAATCTACTACGAGCAGTACTTC. It codes for CASSPQGAGTGVPIYYEQYF.